This is a list of T cell receptor beta chains from one sample in a study of graft-versus-host responses after intestinal transplantation. Repertoires were generated with immunoSEQ multiplex PCR, while TCRdb's copy carries only in-frame clones and drops some. This table has more than 20,000 clones, approximately 85% appearing once. Specimen: PBMCs, collected around 14 months after intestinal transplant. These receptors all stem from a human patient who received an intestinal transplant, so some T cells may come from the graft donor. The CDR3 runs from the conserved cysteine through the conserved F or W. The order of the fields is D gene, clone size, V gene, J gene, CDR3 protein, CDR3 DNA. A D gene is named only where the DNA matches it firmly. Only some rows state a clone size, as once, few, many or a class for expanded clones.

>-|-|TRBV2|TRBJ1-6
CASSHPGSQTHQESPLHF
TGTGCCAGCAGTCACCCCGGAAGTCAGACTCATCAGGAGTCACCCCTCCACTTT
>TRBD1|-|TRBV19|TRBJ2-2
CASYRGNTGELFF
TGTGCCTCATACAGGGGGAACACCGGGGAGCTGTTTTTT
>-|-|TRBV6-4|TRBJ2-3
CASSDEGYTQYF
TGTGCCAGCAGTGACGAGGGCTACACGCAGTATTTT
>TRBD1|-|TRBV30|TRBJ1-5
CAWSGGWTGVSNQPQHF
TGTGCCTGGAGTGGTGGATGGACAGGGGTTAGCAATCAGCCCCAGCATTTT
>-|-|TRBV6-1|TRBJ1-5
CASVQQVSNQPQHF
TGTGCCAGCGTCCAACAGGTTAGCAATCAGCCCCAGCATTTT
>TRBD2|-|TRBV7-9|TRBJ2-1
CASSLEGLPNNEQFF
TGTGCCAGCAGCTTAGAGGGACTACCAAACAATGAGCAGTTCTTC
>TRBD2|-|TRBV7-9|TRBJ2-5
CASSPGLAGGYQETQYF
TGTGCCAGCAGCCCGGGACTAGCGGGAGGGTACCAAGAGACCCAGTACTTC
>-|-|TRBV18|TRBJ2-1
CASSPPNRSYNEQFF
TGTGCCAGCTCACCACCTAACAGATCCTACAATGAGCAGTTCTTC
>TRBD2|-|TRBV4-2|TRBJ2-3
CASSQRTSGRTDTQYF
TGTGCCAGCAGCCAAAGGACTAGCGGGAGGACAGATACGCAGTATTTT
>TRBD1|few|TRBV7-9|TRBJ1-2
CASSLGTGGWGYTF
TGTGCCAGCAGCTTAGGGACAGGGGGCTGGGGCTACACCTTC
>-|-|TRBV6-5|TRBJ2-1
CASSYVPPNEQFF
TGTGCCAGCAGTTACGTGCCACCCAATGAGCAGTTCTTC
>TRBD1|-|TRBV4-1|TRBJ2-7
CASSYGQVRGVEQYF
TGCGCCAGCAGCTATGGACAGGTGAGGGGAGTCGAGCAGTACTTC
>-|-|TRBV19|TRBJ2-1
CASRTPAEHNEQFF
TGTGCCAGTAGGACCCCGGCGGAGCACAATGAGCAGTTCTTC
>-|-|TRBV5-1|TRBJ2-2
CASSLGLGVSDTGELFF
TGCGCCAGCAGCTTGGGGCTGGGTGTGAGCGACACCGGGGAGCTGTTTTTT
>TRBD1|-|TRBV27|TRBJ2-4
CASSFLGTGMDKNIQYF
TGTGCCAGCAGTTTCCTCGGGACAGGCATGGACAAAAACATTCAGTACTTC
>TRBD2|few|TRBV5-4|TRBJ2-1
CASSFTGLAAIYNEQFF
TGTGCCAGCAGCTTTACTGGACTAGCGGCGATTTACAATGAGCAGTTCTTC
>TRBD1|-|TRBV18|TRBJ1-5
CASSRRDSVDQPQHF
TGTGCCAGCTCCCGGCGGGACAGTGTAGATCAGCCCCAGCATTTT
>-|-|TRBV11-2|TRBJ2-5
CASSPGLRGETQYF
TGTGCCAGCAGCCCGGGACTCAGAGGGGAGACCCAGTACTTC
>-|once|TRBV7-8|TRBJ2-7
CASSLEGFLSYEQYF
TGTGCCAGCAGCTTAGAGGGGTTCCTCTCCTACGAGCAGTACTTC
>TRBD1|-|TRBV5-4|TRBJ1-1
CASSKGGMDTEAFF
TGTGCCAGCAGCAAAGGGGGCATGGACACTGAAGCTTTCTTT
>TRBD2|-|TRBV7-9|TRBJ2-1
CASSSWTSGSYNEQFF
TGTGCCAGCAGCTCCTGGACTAGCGGGAGTTACAATGAGCAGTTCTTC
>-|-|TRBV5-1|TRBJ2-7
CASSLAAGTYEQYF
TGCGCCAGCAGCTTGGCGGCAGGGACCTACGAGCAGTACTTC
>-|few|TRBV6-6|TRBJ2-7
CASSRDRREQYF
TGTGCCAGCAGTCGAGACCGGCGCGAGCAGTACTTC
>TRBD1|few|TRBV5-4|TRBJ2-7
CASTIMGQGADYEQYF
TGTGCCAGCACCATAATGGGACAGGGGGCGGACTACGAGCAGTACTTC
>-|-|TRBV19|TRBJ2-7
CASSIAGIRYEQYF
TGTGCCAGTAGTATCGCAGGAATAAGGTACGAGCAGTACTTC
>-|-|TRBV10-2|TRBJ2-2
CASTSLLNTGELFF
TGCGCCAGCACCAGTCTACTTAACACCGGGGAGCTGTTTTTT
>TRBD1|once|TRBV6-1|TRBJ1-1
CASSLTGENTEAFF
TGTGCCAGCAGTTTGACAGGGGAGAACACTGAAGCTTTCTTT
>-|-|TRBV5-5|TRBJ2-7
CASSFRVIPVSYEQYF
TGTGCCAGCAGCTTTAGAGTAATTCCGGTTAGTTACGAGCAGTACTTC
>-|-|TRBV18|TRBJ1-2
CASSGGRLYGYTF
TGTGCCAGCTCGGGGGGACGGCTCTATGGCTACACCTTC
>-|-|TRBV6-5|TRBJ2-7
CASSRGLGGDEQYF
TGTGCCAGCAGCCGCGGACTCGGCGGCGACGAGCAGTACTTC
>-|-|TRBV27|TRBJ2-1
CASSLSAASSYNEQFF
TGTGCCAGCAGTTTATCGGCAGCCAGCTCCTACAATGAGCAGTTCTTC
>-|once|TRBV15|TRBJ1-4
CATSRLTGRDEKLFF
TGTGCCACCAGCAGACTTACAGGGCGCGATGAAAAACTGTTTTTT
>TRBD2|-|TRBV19|TRBJ2-3
CASNPTGRELMDTQYF
TGTGCCAGTAACCCCACCGGGCGGGAGCTTATGGATACGCAGTATTTT
>TRBD2|-|TRBV27|TRBJ2-3
CASSLRLAVTDTQYF
TGTGCCAGCAGCCTCCGACTAGCGGTCACAGATACGCAGTATTTT
>TRBD2|few|TRBV19|TRBJ2-2
CASTSGRILNTGELFF
TGTGCCAGCACAAGCGGGAGAATACTTAACACCGGGGAGCTGTTTTTT
>TRBD1|-|TRBV16|TRBJ1-5
CASGGQGRQPQHF
TGTGCCAGCGGGGGACAGGGACGCCAGCCCCAGCATTTT
>-|-|TRBV4-3|TRBJ1-5
CASSQGTGPQHF
TGCGCCAGCAGCCAAGGTACCGGGCCCCAGCATTTT
>-|-|TRBV2|TRBJ2-7
CASRGGGRYEQYF
TGTGCCAGCAGAGGTGGGGGGCGTTACGAGCAGTACTTC
>TRBD2|-|TRBV5-1|TRBJ2-7
CASSLGGLAGASSYEQYF
TGCGCCAGCAGCTTGGGAGGACTAGCGGGAGCGTCCTCCTACGAGCAGTACTTC
>-|-|TRBV9|TRBJ2-3
CASSVDQRFTDTQYF
TGTGCCAGCAGCGTAGATCAGCGGTTCACAGATACGCAGTATTTT
>-|few|TRBV14|TRBJ2-5
CASSQDAFLRRGLFQETQYF
TGTGCCAGCAGCCAAGACGCGTTTCTAAGGCGGGGGCTCTTTCAAGAGACCCAGTACTTC
>-|-|TRBV11-2|TRBJ1-2
CASSLLPHSYGYTF
TGTGCCAGCAGCTTATTACCCCACAGCTATGGCTACACCTTC